The next 17 T cell receptor beta chains were all read from a single sample in a study of cytomegalovirus exposure and HLA in healthy donors. Use of 60 Vbeta and 13 Jbeta primers characterized the PCR. The table came from immunoSEQ multiplex PCR; TCRdb's copy has only in-frame clones and leaves some out. The sample has more than 110,000 clones, 73% seen once. Sequencing was performed on PBMCs. The receptors were gathered from a human donor in good health.

The gene calls are TRBV9 and TRBJ1-2; D may be TRBD1 (5 bases). Germline CDR1 is SGDLS and CDR2 is YYNGEE. This CDR3 region has 15 residues. V lost 1 base, J lost 0 bases, and 10 bases lay in between. CDR3: CASSVQGTANYGYTF. CDR3 coding DNA: TGTGCCAGCAGCGTACAGGGTACAGCTAACTATGGCTACACCTTC.

The chain recombines TRBV11-3 with TRBJ2-3, with D possibly being TRBD2 (5 bases). The germline V gene has CDR1 SGHNT and CDR2 YENEEA. The CDR3 has 16 residues. Trimming left V 1 base short and J 0 bases short, with 11 bases between. This CDR3 is CASSLGVARSTDTQYF. The CDR3 region has the DNA TGTGCCAGCAGCTTAGGGGTAGCGAGGAGCACAGATACGCAGTATTTT.

The J gene is TRBJ2-7, the V gene TRBV30; 13 bases align to TRBD2. Germline trimming cut 3 bases from V and 4 bases from J; bases unmatched to any gene: 9. Germline V gene data show CDR1 as GTSNPN and CDR2 as SVGIG (reference sequence). The CDR3 consists of 16 residues. CDR3 DNA: TGTGCCTGGAGCCCAGTGGGGACTAGCGGGGATTACGAGCAGTACTTC. It translates to CAWSPVGTSGDYEQYF.

This clone was recorded only once. The chain combines TRBV7-8 with TRBJ2-1; weak D call: TRBD2 (6 bases). V was clipped by 1 base and J by 1 base, with 11 bases between them. Germline assignment: CDR1 SGHVS and CDR2 FQNEAQ. The CDR3 runs to 16 residues. CDR3 coding DNA: TGTGCCAGCAGCTTAGAGGCGGGATCGTCCTACAATGAGCAGTTCTTC. Amino acid sequence: CASSLEAGSSYNEQFF.

Comments on this clone: The sample holds other DNA sequences that translate to the same CDR3. The rearrangement uses TRBV27 and TRBJ2-1; TRBD2 agrees at 7 bases. Germline assignment: CDR1 MNHEY and CDR2 SMNVEV (reference sequence). CDR3 length equals 14 residues. The V segment lost 4 bases and the J segment 0 bases; nucleotides outside the gene matches: 0. The CDR3, as DNA: TGTGCCAGCAGTTCGGGAGGCTCCTACAATGAGCAGTTCTTC. This encodes CASSSGGSYNEQFF.

This chain joins TRBV9 and TRBJ2-5; 12 bases are a match to TRBD2. After removal of 4 bases from V and 4 bases from J, the junction contained 8 bases not matched to a gene. Looked up from germline, CDR1 is SGDLS and CDR2 is YYNGEE. This CDR3 is built from 16 residues. The CDR3 DNA reads TGTGCCAGCAGCTCCACACTAGCGGGAGGTGGAGAGACCCAGTACTTC. It specifies CASSSTLAGGGETQYF.

V and J are TRBV6-1 and TRBJ2-5, with 7 bases fitting TRBD1. The germline V gene has CDR1 MNHNS and CDR2 SASEGT. Unmatched junction bases numbered 2, after V lost 6 bases and J lost 1 base. This CDR3 region has 13 residues. CDR3 amino acids: CASRTGFQETQYF. CDR3 nucleotide sequence: TGTGCCAGCAGGACAGGGTTCCAAGAGACCCAGTACTTC.

The chain uses TRBV4-1 and TRBJ2-1; D is possibly TRBD2 (5 bases). The V and J ends lost 4 bases and 0 bases respectively, with 10 bases between them. CDR3 length: 15 amino acids. Germline V gene sequence: CDR1 MGHRA, CDR2 YSYEKL. The CDR3 loop reads CASSPRSGSYNEQFF. DNA of the CDR3: TGCGCCAGCAGCCCCAGGAGCGGCTCCTACAATGAGCAGTTCTTC.

The chain carries TRBV5-4 and TRBJ2-1, with D possibly TRBD1 on 5 matching bases. Germline loops: CDR1 SGHNT, CDR2 YYREEE (reference sequence). Trimming pared 5 bases from V and 1 base from J, leaving 10 bases between. The CDR3 has 14 amino acids. CDR3 nucleotide sequence: TGTGCCAGCAGTGGACACAAGTCCTACAATGAGCAGTTCTTC. Translated, it gives CASSGHKSYNEQFF.

The rearrangement links TRBV28 to TRBJ1-4; tentatively, D is TRBD1 (6 bases). V lost 6 bases to trimming and J lost 0 bases, with 20 bases between them. Germline-derived CDR1 and CDR2 are MDHEN and SYDVKM. This CDR3 region has 18 residues. The CDR3 region is CASRRERNREPTNEKLFF. The CDR3 DNA reads TGTGCCAGCAGGAGAGAAAGAAACAGGGAACCAACTAATGAAAAACTGTTTTTT.

The chain couples TRBV6-6 to TRBJ2-2; no firm D call. V gave up 5 bases and J gave up 4 bases, with 8 bases separating them. Per germline, CDR1 MNHNY and CDR2 SVGAGI (reference sequence). The CDR3 contains 13 residues. CDR3 coding DNA: TGTGCCAGCAGTCCATTCATCACCGGGGAGCTGTTTTTT. Encoded protein: CASSPFITGELFF.

The chain has TRBV4-1 and TRBJ2-7; D not certain. With 3 bases removed from V and 1 base from J, the gap between germline ends came to 7 bases. Per the germline V gene, CDR1 is MGHRA and CDR2 is YSYEKL. CDR3 length equals 13 residues. CDR3 protein: CASSHFGSYEQYF. CDR3 bases: TGCGCCAGCAGCCACTTCGGGTCCTACGAGCAGTACTTC.

Comments on this clone: Other DNA sequences in this sample translate to the same CDR3. The chain recombines TRBV5-1 with TRBJ1-2, with 7 bases fitting TRBD1. This CDR3 region has 13 residues. Germline CDR1 and CDR2: SGHRS and YFSETQ. With 4 bases clipped from V and 4 bases from J, the junction kept 4 bases outside the gene matches. The CDR3 nucleotides are TGCGCCAGCAGCCTAGGGACAGCCTATGGCTACACCTTC. This encodes CASSLGTAYGYTF.

This clone was seen once. The junction does not match germline at one end; this may be a read error. This sequence joins TRBV7-7 and TRBJ1-6; D perhaps matches TRBD1 (5 bases). CDR1 SSHAT and CDR2 FNYEAQ come from the germline V gene (reference sequence). This CDR3 is built from 19 residues. The CDR3 DNA follows: TGTGCTAGCAGCTTAGTGGAGGGGACGAGGGATCGTTATAATTCACCCCTCCACTTT. As protein: CASSLVEGTRDRYNSPLHF.

The chain carries TRBV11-2 and TRBJ2-4, with TRBD1 matching 7 bases. Germline CDR1 and CDR2: SGHAT and FQNNGV. Germline trimming cut 4 bases from V and 6 bases from J; bases unmatched to any gene: 3. The CDR3 runs to 13 residues. Here the CDR3 DNA reads TGTGCCAGCAGCTCCCGGGACAGAAACATTCAGTACTTC. Amino acid sequence: CASSSRDRNIQYF.

There are a few counts of this clone. This chain connects TRBV7-2 to TRBJ2-3; 10 nucleotides agree with TRBD2. V shed 5 bases and J 2 bases; nucleotides not matched to a gene: 7. From germline, CDR1 is SGHTA and CDR2 FQGNSA. The CDR3 loop spans 16 amino acids. CDR3 in DNA: TGTGCCAGCAGCCCAGGAGCGGGGGGGCCCACAGATACGCAGTATTTT. As protein: CASSPGAGGPTDTQYF.

This clone was picked up a small number of times. The DNA of the CDR3 is TGTGCCAGCAGGCTTAGCGGGGTCGGCACCGGGGAGCTGTTTTTT. Its protein product is CASRLSGVGTGELFF. The chain carries TRBV6-1 and TRBJ2-2; 8 bases agree with TRBD2. In germline, CDR1 is MNHNS, CDR2 SASEGT. Trimming cost V 6 bases and J 4 bases; bases outside gene matches: 7. The CDR3 extends over 15 amino acids.